The 30 T cell receptor beta chains in this list originate from one sample, sequenced in a study of STAT3 mutations in large granular lymphocyte leukemia. Regarding the study as a whole: In T-cell large granular lymphocyte leukemia, about half of patients showed multiple immunodominant subclonotypes.

Sequencing was performed with immunoSEQ multiplex PCR; in TCRdb, only in-frame clones are kept and a portion is missing. The sample yields about 12,000 clones, 65% to 85% seen once. These receptors have no known antigen. The specimen sequenced was peripheral blood mononuclear cells. These receptors came from a man aged 60-69 years with T-cell large granular lymphocyte leukemia. Some clones in this sample may be carry-over from other donors' samples.

As DNA, the CDR3 is TGTGCCAGCAGCTTAAGCGGCAATACCTACGAGCAGTACTTC. Protein: CASSLSGNTYEQYF. V and J are TRBV7-8 and TRBJ2-7, with D maybe TRBD2 (5 bases). CDR3 size: 14 residues. In germline, CDR1 is SGHVS, CDR2 FQNEAQ. With 2 bases removed from V and 2 bases from J, the gap between germline ends came to 10 bases.

This rearrangement joins TRBV4-3 to TRBJ2-7, with unresolved D. The CDR3 sequence is 13 residues long. V lost 0 bases and J 6 bases, leaving 9 bases between the germline ends. From germline, CDR1 is LGHNA and CDR2 YSLEER. The CDR3 DNA reads as TGCGCCAGCAGCCAAGATTCAGGCCGCGAGCAGTACTTC. Translated, it gives CASSQDSGREQYF.

This clone was detected only a few times. The chain recombines TRBV15 with TRBJ1-5; perhaps TRBD1 as D (5 bases). The length of the CDR3 is 16 residues. Germline loops: CDR1 LNHNV, CDR2 YYDKDF (reference sequence). Trimming cost V 4 bases and J 1 base, with 14 bases left between them. CDR3 coding DNA: TGTGCCACCAGCAAAGCAGGGCTAGGGAGCAATCAGCCCCAGCATTTT. It codes for CATSKAGLGSNQPQHF. Full variable domain (missing parts from reference TRBV15 and TRBJ1-5): DAMVIQNPRYQVTQFGKPVTLSCSQTLNHNVMYWYQQKSSQAPKLLFHYYDKDFNNEADTPDNFQSRRPNTSFCFLDIRSPGLGDTAMYLCATSKAGLGSNQPQHFGDGTRLSIL.

This clone turned up a few times. CDR3 amino acids: CASSTSQEGNIQYF. The CDR3 nucleotides read TGTGCCAGCTCCACATCCCAGGAGGGAAACATTCAGTACTTC. The gene calls are TRBV18 and TRBJ2-4; D is perhaps TRBD2 (6 bases). V was shortened by 6 bases and J by 6 bases, with 15 bases between the two germline ends. In germline, CDR1 is KGHSH, CDR2 LQKENI. The CDR3 loop spans 14 amino acids.

This sequence joins TRBV7-9 and TRBJ2-3; 7 positions agree with TRBD2. The germline gives CDR1 SEHNR, CDR2 FQNEAQ (reference sequence). V shed 11 bases and J 1 base; nucleotides not matched to a gene: 3. The CDR3 has 12 residues. CDR3 nucleotides: TGTGCCGGGGGGGGAGGCACAGATACGCAGTATTTT. It specifies CAGGGGTDTQYF.

The gene calls are TRBV27 and TRBJ1-1, with a possible D match to TRBD1 (6 bases). This CDR3 region has 13 residues. Trimming removed 6 bases at V and 4 bases at J, with 12 bases between. Germline V gene data show CDR1 as MNHEY and CDR2 as SMNVEV (reference sequence). The CDR3 DNA sequence: TGTGCCAGCAGACACACAGGGAGCACTGAAGCTTTCTTT. Its protein product is CASRHTGSTEAFF.

This sequence joins TRBV7-9 and TRBJ2-7, with D tentatively TRBD1 (6 bases). The V end was cut by 8 bases, the J end by 4 bases, with 12 bases between. CDR1 is SEHNR, CDR2 FQNEAQ, per germline (reference sequence). CDR3 size: 12 residues. The CDR3 region has the DNA TGTGCCAGCGGGGCAGGGGATTACGAGCAGTACTTC. Translating gives CASGAGDYEQYF.

The V call is TRBV5-4, the J call TRBJ1-2, with 8 bases lining up with TRBD1. Germline lookup yields CDR1 SGHNT and CDR2 YYREEE (reference sequence). Germline trimming cut 7 bases from V and 6 bases from J; bases unmatched to any gene: 20. This CDR3 has 17 residues. The CDR3 loop reads CASVGQGSLDYNDGYTF. In DNA form, the CDR3 reads TGTGCCAGCGTAGGACAGGGAAGTCTCGACTATAATGATGGCTACACCTTC.

The chain has TRBV6-1 and TRBJ1-5; TRBD1 matches at 8 bases. The CDR3 is 15 residues long. Losses at the gene ends were 2 bases for V and 4 bases for J; bases not matched to a gene: 4. Germline CDR1 MNHNS, CDR2 SASEGT. The CDR3 loop reads CASSEQGARNQPQHF. CDR3 DNA: TGTGCCAGCAGTGAACAGGGGGCGAGAAATCAGCCCCAGCATTTT.

A single count supports this clone. The genes are TRBV7-9 and TRBJ2-1; D is unclear. In germline, CDR1 is SEHNR, CDR2 FQNEAQ (reference sequence). Deletions cut 5 bases from V and 4 bases from J, with 12 bases between. The CDR3 totals 14 residues. CDR3 loop: CASSQVRRYNEQFF. CDR3 coding DNA: TGTGCCAGCAGCCAGGTGCGGAGATACAATGAGCAGTTCTTC. The full variable domain, its missing parts supplied by reference TRBV7-9 and TRBJ2-1, is DTGVSQNPRHKITKRGQNVTFRCDPISEHNRLYWYRQTLGQGPEFLTYFQNEAQLEKSRLLSDRFSAERPKGSFSTLEIQRTEQGDSAMYLCASSQVRRYNEQFFGPGTRLTVL.

The chain employs TRBV30 and TRBJ2-2, with D possibly being TRBD2 (6 bases). Germline CDR1 and CDR2: GTSNPN and SVGIG (reference sequence). The CDR3 has 14 residues. Trimming removed 2 bases from V and 6 bases from J, with 13 bases in between. CDR3 in DNA: TGTGCCTGGAGTCTCAACGGGGGATCCGGGGAGCTGTTTTTT. Translated, it gives CAWSLNGGSGELFF.

The gene calls are TRBV2 and TRBJ2-7; 15 nucleotides line up with TRBD2. CDR3 length equals 14 residues. The junction had 3 bases not matched to a gene; V was cut back by 6 bases and J by 6 bases. Germline loops: CDR1 SNHLY, CDR2 FYNNEI. The CDR3 loop is CASRGGLAGGEQYF. The CDR3, as DNA: TGTGCCAGCAGGGGGGGACTAGCGGGAGGCGAGCAGTACTTC.

This clone was found once. This rearrangement joins TRBV7-2 to TRBJ2-3; D might be TRBD2 (6 bases). Germline V gives CDR1 SGHTA, CDR2 FQGNSA. The CDR3 spans 15 residues. Trimming took off 5 bases at V and 3 bases at J, with 15 bases between the two ends. This CDR3 is CASSPRGTETDTQYF. The CDR3 region has the DNA TGTGCCAGCAGCCCGAGAGGGACTGAGACAGATACGCAGTATTTT. The variable domain in full, completed from reference TRBV7-2 and TRBJ2-3, reads GAGVSQSPSNKVTEKGKDVELRCDPISGHTALYWYRQSLGQGLEFLIYFQGNSAPDKSGLPSDRFSAERTGGSVSTLTIQRTQQEDSAVYLCASSPRGTETDTQYFGPGTRLTVL.

This clone occurred once. The chain employs TRBV4-3 and TRBJ2-2, with 8 bases matching TRBD1. The CDR3 spans 15 residues. V shed 1 base, J shed 6 bases, and the junction held 4 bases outside the gene matches. In germline, CDR1 is LGHNA, CDR2 YSLEER. The CDR3 DNA follows: TGCGCCAGCAGCCAAGTTACGGACAGGGCCGGGGAGCTGTTTTTT. Translation gives CASSQVTDRAGELFF.

This sequence joins TRBV6-5 and TRBJ1-1; D is undetermined. Germline values: CDR1 MNHEY, CDR2 SVGAGI. V was cut by 4 bases and J by 4 bases, with 7 bases left in between. The CDR3 contains 12 residues. CDR3 DNA: TGTGCCAGCAGTTTCGTGGGCACTGAAGCTTTCTTT. Protein sequence: CASSFVGTEAFF.

The chain has TRBV20-1 and TRBJ2-1; D unresolved. The V gene's germline CDR1 is DFQATT and CDR2 SNEGSKA (reference sequence). V gave up 1 base and J gave up 10 bases, with 8 bases separating them. This CDR3 contains 11 residues. Here the CDR3 reads CSARGEWEQFF. As DNA, the CDR3 is TGCAGTGCTAGAGGAGAGTGGGAGCAGTTCTTC.

The rearrangement joins TRBV7-2 to TRBJ2-5, with a tentative D call TRBD1 (6 bases). V shed 7 bases and J shed 5 bases, with 14 bases lying between them. The CDR3 has 13 residues. Germline V gene lookup returns CDR1 SGHTA and CDR2 FQGNSA. Here the CDR3 reads CASTLGRGETQYF. CDR3 nucleotides: TGTGCCAGCACCCTAGGTAGGGGGGAGACCCAGTACTTC.

The chain uses TRBV2 and TRBJ1-1, with D tentatively TRBD1 (6 bases). This CDR3 contains 15 residues. Germline CDR1 SNHLY, CDR2 FYNNEI. V was trimmed by 4 bases and J by 2 bases, leaving 14 bases between them. CDR3 residues: CASSVLGGSNTEAFF. CDR3 DNA sequence: TGTGCCAGCAGTGTTCTGGGGGGCTCAAACACTGAAGCTTTCTTT. Full variable domain (missing parts from reference TRBV2 and TRBJ1-1): EPEVTQTPSHQVTQMGQEVILRCVPISNHLYFYWYRQILGQKVEFLVSFYNNEISEKSEIFDDQFSVERPDGSNFTLKIRSTKLEDSAMYFCASSVLGGSNTEAFFGQGTRLTVV.

V and J are TRBV29-1 and TRBJ1-2; TRBD1 matches at 11 bases. The CDR3 is made up of 14 amino acids. The germline V gene has CDR1 SQVTM and CDR2 ANQGSEA. Trimming removed 4 bases from V and 7 bases from J; junction bases left unmatched: 8. In DNA, the CDR3 is TGCAGCGTTGCTGATGGACAGGGGGCAAGTGGCTACACCTTC. It encodes CSVADGQGASGYTF.

This rearrangement joins TRBV30 to TRBJ1-4; 7 bases fit TRBD1. The CDR3 has 13 residues. V lost 2 bases and J lost 7; bases outside the gene matches: 4. Germline CDR1 reads GTSNPN; CDR2 reads SVGIG (reference sequence). Here the CDR3 reads CAWSSGGGEKLFF. CDR3 in DNA: TGTGCCTGGAGTTCAGGGGGGGGTGAAAAACTGTTTTTT.

The CDR3 region has the DNA TGTGCCAGCAGCTTGGTGGGACGTGCCACTGAAGCTTTCTTT. Amino acid sequence: CASSLVGRATEAFF. V is TRBV5-5 and J is TRBJ1-1; D is possibly TRBD1 (5 bases). V was trimmed by 0 bases and J by 4 bases, leaving 10 bases between them. Looked up from germline, CDR1 is SGHKS and CDR2 is YYEKEE (reference sequence). The CDR3 contains 14 residues.

This clone was counted a few times. The V and J genes are TRBV5-1 and TRBJ1-5; D might be TRBD1 (5 bases). The CDR3 covers 16 residues. The germline V gene has CDR1 SGHRS and CDR2 YFSETQ. V lost 2 bases and J 0 bases, leaving 12 bases between the germline ends. The CDR3 loop is CASSLIPGGSNQPQHF. Here the CDR3 DNA reads TGCGCCAGCAGCTTAATCCCCGGGGGTAGCAATCAGCCCCAGCATTTT.

The chain is built from TRBV5-4 and TRBJ2-5, with unresolved D. This CDR3 region has 15 residues. The germline V and J ends were trimmed by 6 bases and 2 bases, with 17 bases remaining between them. The V gene's germline CDR1 is SGHNT and CDR2 YYREEE (reference sequence). The CDR3 DNA sequence: TGTGCCAGCACCCAAAAGAGCGCCCGACAAGAGACCCAGTACTTC. Residues: CASTQKSARQETQYF.

The rearrangement joins TRBV6-5 to TRBJ1-5; the match to TRBD1 covers 9 bases. The CDR3 covers 15 residues. V lost 5 bases to trimming and J lost 5 bases; unmatched junction nucleotides: 7. The germline CDR1 and CDR2 sequences are MNHEY and SVGAGI. The CDR3 DNA follows: TGTGCCAGCAGTAAAAAGGGACAGGGTTATCAGCCCCAGCATTTT. Protein product: CASSKKGQGYQPQHF.

The chain links TRBV13 to TRBJ2-7; 8 nucleotides align to TRBD1. This CDR3 has 14 amino acids. Germline loops: CDR1 PRHDT, CDR2 FYEKMQ (reference sequence). V shed 3 bases and J 1 base; nucleotides not matched to a gene: 2. The CDR3 DNA sequence: TGTGCCAGCAGCTTGGGACAGGCTTCCTACGAGCAGTACTTC. Protein: CASSLGQASYEQYF.

The rearrangement uses TRBV18 and TRBJ2-7; D is undetermined. This CDR3 spans 13 amino acids. Germline assignment: CDR1 KGHSH and CDR2 LQKENI. V lost 4 bases and J 2 bases, leaving 9 bases between the germline ends. CDR3 sequence (DNA): TGTGCCAGCTCACGCGGTCTACCCTACGAGCAGTACTTC. Its translation is CASSRGLPYEQYF.

The chain uses TRBV19 and TRBJ1-2; D perhaps matches TRBD1 (6 bases). This CDR3 is built from 13 residues. Trimming cost V 6 bases and J 1 base, with 9 bases left between them. Germline CDR1 reads LNHDA; CDR2 reads SQIVND (reference sequence). CDR3 sequence reads: CASRRTVNYGYTF. As DNA, the CDR3 is TGTGCCAGTAGGCGGACAGTTAACTATGGCTACACCTTC. The entire variable domain, with the rest obtained from reference TRBV19 and TRBJ1-2, is as follows: DGGITQSPKYLFRKEGQNVTLSCEQNLNHDAMYWYRQDPGQGLRLIYYSQIVNDFQKGDIAEGYSVSREKKESFPLTVTSAQKNPTAFYLCASRRTVNYGYTFGSGTRLTVV.

The V call is TRBV6-5, the J call TRBJ1-1, with D maybe TRBD1 (5 bases). The V end was cut by 8 bases, the J end by 5 bases, with 9 bases between. The CDR3 contains 11 residues. The germline CDR1 and CDR2 sequences are MNHEY and SVGAGI. CDR3 sequence reads: CASVRGTEAFF. As DNA, the CDR3 is TGTGCCAGCGTCCGGGGGACTGAAGCTTTCTTT.

The rearrangement uses TRBV19 and TRBJ2-5, with 7 bases identical to TRBD2. Germline assignment: CDR1 LNHDA and CDR2 SQIVND (reference sequence). There are 15 residues in the CDR3. Trimming cost V 3 bases and J 4 bases; bases outside gene matches: 8. CDR3 DNA sequence: TGTGCCAGTAGTATTAATGGGGGGGTCGCAGAGACCCAGTACTTC. This sequence encodes CASSINGGVAETQYF.

The chain is built from TRBV6-5 and TRBJ1-4; weak D call: TRBD1 (5 bases). The CDR3 contains 16 residues. Trimming took off 3 bases at V and 7 bases at J, with 18 bases between the two ends. The V gene's germline CDR1 is MNHEY and CDR2 SVGAGI. The CDR3, as DNA: TGTGCCAGCAGTTATAGAGTGGACACGGTGGGTGAAAAACTGTTTTTT. As protein: CASSYRVDTVGEKLFF.